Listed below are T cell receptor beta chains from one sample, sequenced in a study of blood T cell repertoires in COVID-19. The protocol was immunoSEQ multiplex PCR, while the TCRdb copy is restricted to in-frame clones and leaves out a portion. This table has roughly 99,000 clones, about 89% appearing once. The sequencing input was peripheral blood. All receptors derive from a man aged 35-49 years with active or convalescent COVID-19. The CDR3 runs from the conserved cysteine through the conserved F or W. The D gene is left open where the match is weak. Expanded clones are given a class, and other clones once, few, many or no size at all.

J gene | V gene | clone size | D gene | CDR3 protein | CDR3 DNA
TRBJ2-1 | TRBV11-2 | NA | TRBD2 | CASSPIRGGHGFF | TGTGCCAGCAGCCCCATACGGGGGGGCCATGGGTTCTTC
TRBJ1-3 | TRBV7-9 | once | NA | CASSLGTRKHTIYF | TGTGCCAGCAGCTTAGGGACAAGGAAGCACACCATATATTTT
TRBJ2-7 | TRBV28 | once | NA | CASTGPQGSYEQYF | TGTGCCAGTACGGGTCCCCAGGGTAGCTACGAGCAGTACTTC
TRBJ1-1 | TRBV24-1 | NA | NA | CATSGGPRNTEAFF | TGTGCCACCAGTGGAGGGCCCCGGAACACTGAAGCTTTCTTT
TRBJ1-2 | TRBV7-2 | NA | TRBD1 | CASSPRTGGGYGYTF | TGTGCCAGCAGCCCTCGGACAGGGGGCGGCTATGGCTACACCTTC
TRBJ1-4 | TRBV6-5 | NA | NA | CASSYSLTGNEKLFF | TGTGCCAGCAGTTACTCGCTGACGGGTAATGAAAAACTGTTTTTT
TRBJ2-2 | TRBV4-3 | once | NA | CASSQVWGRNTGELFF | TGCGCCAGCAGCCAAGTGTGGGGGCGGAACACCGGGGAGCTGTTTTTT
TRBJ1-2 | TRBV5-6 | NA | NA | CASSLPPRYGYTF | TGTGCCAGCAGTCTTCCCCCCAGATATGGCTACACCTTC
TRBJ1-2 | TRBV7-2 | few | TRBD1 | CASSLATGRYTF | TGTGCCAGCAGCTTGGCGACAGGGCGCTACACCTTC
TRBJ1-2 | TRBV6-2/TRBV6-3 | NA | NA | CASSYSPDAINYGYTF | TGTGCCAGCAGTTATAGCCCGGATGCGATTAACTATGGCTACACCTTC
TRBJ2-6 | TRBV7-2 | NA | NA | CASRRRGAPGANVLTF | TGTGCCAGTAGACGCAGGGGGGCCCCTGGGGCCAACGTCCTGACTTTC
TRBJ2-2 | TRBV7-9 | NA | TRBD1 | CASSRSFIEGATGELFF | TGTGCCAGCAGCCGGAGTTTCATAGAGGGGGCCACCGGGGAGCTGTTTTTT
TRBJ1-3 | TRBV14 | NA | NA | CASSQPTVFSGNTIYF | TGTGCCAGCAGCCAACCCACAGTATTCTCTGGAAACACCATATATTTT
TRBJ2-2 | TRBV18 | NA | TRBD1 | CASSPGQVGTGELFF | TGTGCCAGCTCACCCGGACAGGTGGGGACCGGGGAGCTGTTTTTT
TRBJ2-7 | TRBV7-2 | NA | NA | CASSPNRGGTEQYF | TGTGCCAGCAGCCCTAACAGGGGGGGAACCGAGCAGTACTTC
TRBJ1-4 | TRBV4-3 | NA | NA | CASSNGDTATNEKLFF | TGCGCCAGCAGCAACGGGGACACCGCAACTAATGAAAAACTGTTTTTT
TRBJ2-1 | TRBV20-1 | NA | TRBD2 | CSASGMGLARRSSYNEQFF | TGCAGTGCTAGTGGGATGGGACTAGCGCGGAGAAGCTCCTACAATGAGCAGTTCTTC
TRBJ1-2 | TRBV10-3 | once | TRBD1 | CAISSGTGPYGYTF | TGTGCCATCAGCTCCGGGACAGGTCCCTATGGCTACACCTTC